This T cell receptor (beta chain) comes out of a study of cytomegalovirus exposure and HLA in healthy donors. Overall study findings and caveats: Later analysis identified about 17,000 TCR beta sequences associated with HLA alleles, using a false discovery rate threshold of 0.05. One later analysis reportedly identified an Asian-associated ancestry cluster that showed fewer N-insertions than the approximately 710-donor mean.

PCR primers comprised 60 Vbeta and 13 Jbeta primers. TCRdb's copy holds only in-frame clones and misses some; the assay was immunoSEQ multiplex PCR. The sample carries about 120,000 clones, 76% recorded once. Of note for this clone: The antigen is unknown.

Germline CDR1 reads SNHLY; CDR2 reads FYNNEI. With 2 bases removed from V and 4 bases from J, the gap between germline ends came to 8 bases. This CDR3 has 13 amino acids. What was sequenced was PBMCs. This sequence was found in a woman between 40 and 55 years old in good health and CMV-seropositive. The V and J genes are TRBV2 and TRBJ1-2; TRBD1 might be the D (6 bases). The CDR3 region has the DNA TGTGCCAGCAGTGAACAGGGGCGCTATGGCTACACCTTC. Its protein is CASSEQGRYGYTF.